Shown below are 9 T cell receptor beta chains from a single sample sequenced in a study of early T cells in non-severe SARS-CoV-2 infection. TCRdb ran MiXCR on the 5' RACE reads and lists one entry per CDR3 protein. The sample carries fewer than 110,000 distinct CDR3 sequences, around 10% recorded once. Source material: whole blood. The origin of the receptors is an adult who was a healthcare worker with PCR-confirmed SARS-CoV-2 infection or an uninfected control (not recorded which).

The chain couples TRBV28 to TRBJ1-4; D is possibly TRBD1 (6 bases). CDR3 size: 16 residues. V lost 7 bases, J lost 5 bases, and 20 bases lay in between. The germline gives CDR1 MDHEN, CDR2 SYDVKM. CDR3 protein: CASTDRDTKGNEKLFF. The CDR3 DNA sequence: TGTGCCAGCACCGACCGGGACACAAAAGGGAATGAAAAACTGTTTTTT.

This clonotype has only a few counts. CDR3 in amino acids: CASSVQGSYTGELFF. CDR3 nucleotide sequence: TGTGCCAGCAGTGTCCAGGGAAGCTACACCGGGGAGCTGTTTTTT. The V and J genes are TRBV2 and TRBJ2-2, with D perhaps matching TRBD1 (5 bases). Germline assignment: CDR1 SNHLY and CDR2 FYNNEI. The V and J ends lost 4 bases and 3 bases respectively, with 12 bases between them. The CDR3 extends over 15 amino acids.

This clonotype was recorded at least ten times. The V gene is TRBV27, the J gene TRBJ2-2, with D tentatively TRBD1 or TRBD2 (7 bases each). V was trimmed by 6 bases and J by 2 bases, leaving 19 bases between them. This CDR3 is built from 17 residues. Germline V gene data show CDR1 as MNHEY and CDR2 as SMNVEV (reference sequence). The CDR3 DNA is TGTGCCAGCAGCTCATGGGAGGGGGCGCGTAACACCGGGGAGCTGTTTTTT. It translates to CASSSWEGARNTGELFF.

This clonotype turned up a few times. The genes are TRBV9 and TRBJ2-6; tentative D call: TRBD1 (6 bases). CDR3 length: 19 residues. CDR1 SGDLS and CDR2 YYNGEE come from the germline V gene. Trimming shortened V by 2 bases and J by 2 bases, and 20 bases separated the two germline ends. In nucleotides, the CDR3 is TGTGCCAGCAGCGTGCCTTTGGGACACCCCCTCGCTGGGGCCAACGTCCTGACTTTC. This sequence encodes CASSVPLGHPLAGANVLTF.

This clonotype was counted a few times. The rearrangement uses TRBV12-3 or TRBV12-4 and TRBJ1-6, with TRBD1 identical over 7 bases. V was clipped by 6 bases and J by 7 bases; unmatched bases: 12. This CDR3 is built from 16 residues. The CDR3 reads CASSPGGPGQNSPLHF. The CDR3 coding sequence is TGTGCCAGCAGCCCCGGGGGGCCGGGACAGAATTCACCCCTCCACTTT.

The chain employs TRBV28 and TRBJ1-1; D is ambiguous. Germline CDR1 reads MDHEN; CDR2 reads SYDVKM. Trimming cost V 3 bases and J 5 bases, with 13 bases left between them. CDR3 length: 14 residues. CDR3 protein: CASSFIAGGTEAFF. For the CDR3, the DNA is TGTGCCAGCAGTTTCATTGCCGGCGGGACTGAAGCTTTCTTT.

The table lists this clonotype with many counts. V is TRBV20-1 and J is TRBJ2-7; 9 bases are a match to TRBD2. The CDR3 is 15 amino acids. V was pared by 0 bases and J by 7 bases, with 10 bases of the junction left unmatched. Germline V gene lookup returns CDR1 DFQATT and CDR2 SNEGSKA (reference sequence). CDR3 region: CSARDRVAGVGEQYF. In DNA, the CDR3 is TGCAGTGCTAGAGATCGGGTAGCGGGAGTAGGGGAGCAGTACTTC.

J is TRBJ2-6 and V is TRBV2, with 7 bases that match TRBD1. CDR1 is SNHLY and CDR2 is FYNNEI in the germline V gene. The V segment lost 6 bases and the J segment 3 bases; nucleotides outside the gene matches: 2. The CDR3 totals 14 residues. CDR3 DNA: TGTGCCAGCAGAAGGGGGCGTGGGGCCAACGTCCTGACTTTC. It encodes CASRRGRGANVLTF.

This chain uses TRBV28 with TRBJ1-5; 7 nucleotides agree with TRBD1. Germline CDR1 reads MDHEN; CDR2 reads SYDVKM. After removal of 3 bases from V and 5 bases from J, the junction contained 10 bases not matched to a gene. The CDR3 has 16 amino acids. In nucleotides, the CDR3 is TGTGCCAGCAGTTTCATGGACAGGCCTGGGGATCAGCCCCAGCATTTT. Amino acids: CASSFMDRPGDQPQHF.